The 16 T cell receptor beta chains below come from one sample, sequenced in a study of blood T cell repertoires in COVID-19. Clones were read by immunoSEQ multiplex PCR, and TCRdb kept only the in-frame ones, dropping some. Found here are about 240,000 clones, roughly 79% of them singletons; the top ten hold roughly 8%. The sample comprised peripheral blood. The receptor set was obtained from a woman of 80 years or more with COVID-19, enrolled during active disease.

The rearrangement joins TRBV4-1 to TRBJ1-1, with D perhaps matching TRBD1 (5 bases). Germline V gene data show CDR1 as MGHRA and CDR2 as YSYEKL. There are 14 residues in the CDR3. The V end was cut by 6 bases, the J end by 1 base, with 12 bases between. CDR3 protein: CASRKSGENTEAFF. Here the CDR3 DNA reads TGCGCCAGCAGGAAATCGGGGGAGAACACTGAAGCTTTCTTT.

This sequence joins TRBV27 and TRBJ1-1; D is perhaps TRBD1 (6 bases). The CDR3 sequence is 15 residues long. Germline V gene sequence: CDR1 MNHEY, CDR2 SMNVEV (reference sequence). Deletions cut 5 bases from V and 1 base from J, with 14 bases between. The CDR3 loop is CASSASGTKNTEAFF. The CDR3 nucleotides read TGTGCCAGCAGTGCCTCCGGGACAAAGAACACTGAAGCTTTCTTT.

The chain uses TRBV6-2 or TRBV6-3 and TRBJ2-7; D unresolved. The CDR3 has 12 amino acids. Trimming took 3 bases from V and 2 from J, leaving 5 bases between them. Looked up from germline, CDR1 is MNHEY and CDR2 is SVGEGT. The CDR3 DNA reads TGTGCCAGCAGTTATCCAGCCTACGAGCAGTACTTC. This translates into CASSYPAYEQYF.

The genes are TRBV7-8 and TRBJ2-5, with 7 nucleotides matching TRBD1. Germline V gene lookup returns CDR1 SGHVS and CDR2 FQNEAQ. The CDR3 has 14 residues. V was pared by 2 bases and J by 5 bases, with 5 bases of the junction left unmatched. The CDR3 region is CASSLQGVKETQYF. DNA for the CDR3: TGTGCCAGCAGCTTACAGGGGGTCAAGGAGACCCAGTACTTC.

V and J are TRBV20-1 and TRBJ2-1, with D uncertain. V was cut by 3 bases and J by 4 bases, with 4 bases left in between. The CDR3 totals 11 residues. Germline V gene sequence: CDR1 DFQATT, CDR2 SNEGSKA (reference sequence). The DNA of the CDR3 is TGCAGTGCTAGCAGGTACAATGAGCAGTTCTTC. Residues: CSASRYNEQFF.

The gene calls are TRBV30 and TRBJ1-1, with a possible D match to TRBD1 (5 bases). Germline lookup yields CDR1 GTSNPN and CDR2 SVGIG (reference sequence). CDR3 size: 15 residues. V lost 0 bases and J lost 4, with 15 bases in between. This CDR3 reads CAWSVGTLSGTEAFF. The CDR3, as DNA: TGTGCCTGGAGTGTGGGGACTCTTTCGGGCACTGAAGCTTTCTTT. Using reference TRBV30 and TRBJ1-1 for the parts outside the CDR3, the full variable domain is SQTIHQWPATLVQPVGSPLSLECTVEGTSNPNLYWYRQAAGRGLQLLFYSVGIGQISSEVPQNLSASRPQDRQFILSSKKLLLSDSGFYLCAWSVGTLSGTEAFFGQGTRLTVV.

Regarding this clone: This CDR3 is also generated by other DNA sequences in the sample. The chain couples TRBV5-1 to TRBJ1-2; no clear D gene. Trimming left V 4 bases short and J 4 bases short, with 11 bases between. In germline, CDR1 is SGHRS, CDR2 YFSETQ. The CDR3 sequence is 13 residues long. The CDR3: CASSLSGGYGYTF. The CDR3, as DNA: TGCGCCAGCAGCCTGTCGGGAGGCTATGGCTACACCTTC.

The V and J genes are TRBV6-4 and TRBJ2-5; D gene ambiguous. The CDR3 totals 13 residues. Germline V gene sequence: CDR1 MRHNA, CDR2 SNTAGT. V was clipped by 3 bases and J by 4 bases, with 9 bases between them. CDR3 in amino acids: CASSDEAGETQYF. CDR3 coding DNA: TGTGCCAGCAGTGATGAGGCCGGAGAGACCCAGTACTTC.

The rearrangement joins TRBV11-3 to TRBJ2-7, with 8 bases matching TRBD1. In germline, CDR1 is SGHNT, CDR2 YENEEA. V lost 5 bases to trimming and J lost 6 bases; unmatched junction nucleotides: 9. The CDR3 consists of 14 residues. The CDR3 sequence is CASSTRTGMGEQYF. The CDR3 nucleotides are TGTGCCAGCAGCACCAGGACAGGGATGGGCGAGCAGTACTTC.

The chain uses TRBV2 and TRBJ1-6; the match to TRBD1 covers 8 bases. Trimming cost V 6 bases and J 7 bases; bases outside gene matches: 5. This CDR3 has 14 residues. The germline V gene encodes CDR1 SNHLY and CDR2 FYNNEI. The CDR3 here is CASSRGQGNSPLHF. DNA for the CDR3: TGTGCCAGCAGCCGAGGACAGGGAAATTCACCCCTCCACTTT. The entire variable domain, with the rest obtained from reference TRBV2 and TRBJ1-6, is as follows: EPEVTQTPSHQVTQMGQEVILRCVPISNHLYFYWYRQILGQKVEFLVSFYNNEISEKSEIFDDQFSVERPDGSNFTLKIRSTKLEDSAMYFCASSRGQGNSPLHFGNGTRLTVT.

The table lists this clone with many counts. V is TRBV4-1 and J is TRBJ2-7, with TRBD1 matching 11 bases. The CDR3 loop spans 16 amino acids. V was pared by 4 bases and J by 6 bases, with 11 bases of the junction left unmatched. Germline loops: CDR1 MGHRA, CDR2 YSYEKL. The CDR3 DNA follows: TGCGCCAGCAGCCGGGTTGGGGGACAGGGGGTGGTCGAGCAGTACTTC. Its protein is CASSRVGGQGVVEQYF.

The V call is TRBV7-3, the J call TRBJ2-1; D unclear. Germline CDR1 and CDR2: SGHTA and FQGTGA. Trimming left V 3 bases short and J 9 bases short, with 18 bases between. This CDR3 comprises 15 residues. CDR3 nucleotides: TGTGCCAGCAGCTTTTTGGGCTCCGTATATGGTGAGCAGTTCTTC. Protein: CASSFLGSVYGEQFF.

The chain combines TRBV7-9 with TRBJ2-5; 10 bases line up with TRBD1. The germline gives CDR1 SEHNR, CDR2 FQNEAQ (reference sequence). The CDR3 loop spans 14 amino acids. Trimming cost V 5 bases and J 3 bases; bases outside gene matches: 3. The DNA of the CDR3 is TGTGCCAGCAGCCCGGGACAGGGGAAAGAGACCCAGTACTTC. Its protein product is CASSPGQGKETQYF.

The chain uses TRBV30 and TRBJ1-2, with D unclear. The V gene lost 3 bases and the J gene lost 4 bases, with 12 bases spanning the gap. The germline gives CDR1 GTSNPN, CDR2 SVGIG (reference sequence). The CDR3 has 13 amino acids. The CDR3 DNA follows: TGTGCCTGGAGATCGGGAGGAATCTATGGCTACACCTTC. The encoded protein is CAWRSGGIYGYTF.

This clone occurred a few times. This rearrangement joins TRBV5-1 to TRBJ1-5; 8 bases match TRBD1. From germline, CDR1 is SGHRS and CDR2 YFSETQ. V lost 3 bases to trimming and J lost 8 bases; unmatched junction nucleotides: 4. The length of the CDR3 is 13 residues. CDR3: CASSSGGREPQHF. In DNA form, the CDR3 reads TGCGCCAGCAGCTCAGGGGGCAGGGAGCCCCAGCATTTT.

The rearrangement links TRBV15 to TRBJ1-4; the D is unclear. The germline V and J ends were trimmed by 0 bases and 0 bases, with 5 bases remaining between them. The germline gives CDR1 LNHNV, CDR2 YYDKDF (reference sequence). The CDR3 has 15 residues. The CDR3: CATSRDGATNEKLFF. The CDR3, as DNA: TGTGCCACCAGCAGAGATGGAGCAACTAATGAAAAACTGTTTTTT. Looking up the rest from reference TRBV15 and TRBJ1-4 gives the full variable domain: DAMVIQNPRYQVTQFGKPVTLSCSQTLNHNVMYWYQQKSSQAPKLLFHYYDKDFNNEADTPDNFQSRRPNTSFCFLDIRSPGLGDTAMYLCATSRDGATNEKLFFGSGTQLSVL.